The present entry profiles one T cell receptor beta chain with its context. The data stem from a study of blood T cell repertoires in COVID-19. For the study at large: The analysed material was cDNA or gDNA that came from T cells, B-cell-depleted T cells, or PBMCs.

Germline V gives CDR1 SGHAT, CDR2 FQNNGV. This CDR3 comprises 11 residues. The germline V and J ends were trimmed by 6 bases and 8 bases, with 8 bases remaining between them. Original data processing: Researchers report that nucleated cell counts were estimated from reference gene primer amplification. Profiled with immunoSEQ multiplex PCR; TCRdb holds only in-frame clones, not every one. From that table come the V and J calls and clone size; the DNA was used to work out D and trimming. The sample has under 15,000 clones, roughly 93% seen once. The TCR was taken from a human donor in a cohort sampled during active COVID-19. The chain is built from TRBV11-2 and TRBJ1-3; D may be TRBD1 (5 bases). Sequencing used peripheral blood. The CDR3 here is CASSQGYTIYF. CDR3 DNA: TGTGCCAGCAGTCAGGGTTACACCATATATTTT.